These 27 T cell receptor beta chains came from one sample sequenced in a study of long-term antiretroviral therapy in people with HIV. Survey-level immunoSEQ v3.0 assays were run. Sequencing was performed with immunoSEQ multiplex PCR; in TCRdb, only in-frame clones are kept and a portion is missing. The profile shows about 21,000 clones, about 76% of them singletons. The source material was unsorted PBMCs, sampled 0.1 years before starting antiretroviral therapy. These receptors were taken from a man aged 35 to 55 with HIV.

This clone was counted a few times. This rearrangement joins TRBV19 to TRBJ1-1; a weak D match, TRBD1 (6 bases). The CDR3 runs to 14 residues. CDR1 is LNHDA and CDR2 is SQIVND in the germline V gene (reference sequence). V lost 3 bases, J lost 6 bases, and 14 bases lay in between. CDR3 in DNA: TGTGCCAGTAGTATTGAAACAGGGAGGGCTGAAGCTTTCTTT. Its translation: CASSIETGRAEAFF. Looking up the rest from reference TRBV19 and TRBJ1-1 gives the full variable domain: DGGITQSPKYLFRKEGQNVTLSCEQNLNHDAMYWYRQDPGQGLRLIYYSQIVNDFQKGDIAEGYSVSREKKESFPLTVTSAQKNPTAFYLCASSIETGRAEAFFGQGTRLTVV.

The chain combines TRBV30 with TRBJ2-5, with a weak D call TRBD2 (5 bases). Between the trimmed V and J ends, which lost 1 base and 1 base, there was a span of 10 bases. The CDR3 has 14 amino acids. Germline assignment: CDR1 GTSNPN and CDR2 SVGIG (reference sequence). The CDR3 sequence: CAWSARLFQETQYF. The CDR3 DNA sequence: TGTGCCTGGAGTGCCAGACTATTCCAAGAGACCCAGTACTTC.

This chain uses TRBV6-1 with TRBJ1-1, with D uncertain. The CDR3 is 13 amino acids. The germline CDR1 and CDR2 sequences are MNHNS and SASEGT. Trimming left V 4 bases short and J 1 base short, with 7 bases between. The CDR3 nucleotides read TGTGCCAGCAGTGTAACAGAGAACACTGAAGCTTTCTTT. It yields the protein CASSVTENTEAFF.

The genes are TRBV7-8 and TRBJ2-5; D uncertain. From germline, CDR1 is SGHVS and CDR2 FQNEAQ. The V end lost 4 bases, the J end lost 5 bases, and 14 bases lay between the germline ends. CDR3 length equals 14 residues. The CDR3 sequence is CASSSALLGETQYF. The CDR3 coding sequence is TGTGCCAGCAGCTCGGCCCTTTTGGGGGAGACCCAGTACTTC.

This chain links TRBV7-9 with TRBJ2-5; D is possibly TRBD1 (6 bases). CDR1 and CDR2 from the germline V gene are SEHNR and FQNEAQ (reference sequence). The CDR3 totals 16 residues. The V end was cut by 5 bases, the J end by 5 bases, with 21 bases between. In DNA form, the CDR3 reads TGTGCCAGCAGCAAAAACCATGGTGCCCAGGGGGAGACCCAGTACTTC. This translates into CASSKNHGAQGETQYF.

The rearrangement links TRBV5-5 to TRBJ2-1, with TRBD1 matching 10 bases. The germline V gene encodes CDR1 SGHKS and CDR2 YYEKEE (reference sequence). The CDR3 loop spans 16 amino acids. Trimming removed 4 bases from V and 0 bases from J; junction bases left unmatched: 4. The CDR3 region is CASSPRTGGSYNEQFF. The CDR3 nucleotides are TGTGCCAGCAGCCCCCGGACAGGGGGCTCCTACAATGAGCAGTTCTTC.

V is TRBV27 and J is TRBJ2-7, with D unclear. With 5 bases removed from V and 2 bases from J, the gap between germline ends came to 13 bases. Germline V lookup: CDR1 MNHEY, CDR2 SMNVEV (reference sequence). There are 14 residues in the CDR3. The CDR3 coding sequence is TGTGCCAGCAGTCCCCTCCAAAGCACCTACGAGCAGTACTTC. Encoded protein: CASSPLQSTYEQYF.

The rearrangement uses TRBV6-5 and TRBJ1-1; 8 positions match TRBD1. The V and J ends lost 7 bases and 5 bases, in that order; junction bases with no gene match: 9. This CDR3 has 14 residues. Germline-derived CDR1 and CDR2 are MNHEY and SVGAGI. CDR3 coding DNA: TGTGCCAGCACCTCGGGACAGGAGGTTACTGAAGCTTTCTTT. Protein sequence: CASTSGQEVTEAFF.

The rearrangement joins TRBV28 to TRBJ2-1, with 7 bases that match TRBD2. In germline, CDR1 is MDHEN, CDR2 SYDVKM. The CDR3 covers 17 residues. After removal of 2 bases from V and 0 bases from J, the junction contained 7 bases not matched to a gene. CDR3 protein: CASSLASGWSSYNEQFF. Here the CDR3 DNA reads TGTGCCAGCAGTTTAGCTAGCGGATGGAGCTCCTACAATGAGCAGTTCTTC. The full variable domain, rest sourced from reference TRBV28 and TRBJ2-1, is DVKVTQSSRYLVKRTGEKVFLECVQDMDHENMFWYRQDPGLGLRLIYFSYDVKMKEKGDIPEGYSVSREKKERFSLILESASTNQTSMYLCASSLASGWSSYNEQFFGPGTRLTVL.

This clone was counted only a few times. The CDR3 DNA reads as TGTGCCAGCTCCCTAGACAGGGGCAAGTACGAGCAGTACTTC. It is translated as CASSLDRGKYEQYF. The chain links TRBV18 to TRBJ2-7; 8 nucleotides align to TRBD1. Germline lookup yields CDR1 KGHSH and CDR2 LQKENI. J gave up 4 bases and V 6 bases, and 8 bases lay outside the gene matches. This CDR3 has 14 residues.

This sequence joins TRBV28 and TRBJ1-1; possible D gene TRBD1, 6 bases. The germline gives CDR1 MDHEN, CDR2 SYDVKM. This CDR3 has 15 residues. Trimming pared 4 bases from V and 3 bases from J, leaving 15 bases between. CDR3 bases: TGTGCCAGCAGTTCCCCTTTACACAGGGACACTGAAGCTTTCTTT. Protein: CASSSPLHRDTEAFF. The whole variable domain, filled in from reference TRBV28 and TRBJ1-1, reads DVKVTQSSRYLVKRTGEKVFLECVQDMDHENMFWYRQDPGLGLRLIYFSYDVKMKEKGDIPEGYSVSREKKERFSLILESASTNQTSMYLCASSSPLHRDTEAFFGQGTRLTVV.

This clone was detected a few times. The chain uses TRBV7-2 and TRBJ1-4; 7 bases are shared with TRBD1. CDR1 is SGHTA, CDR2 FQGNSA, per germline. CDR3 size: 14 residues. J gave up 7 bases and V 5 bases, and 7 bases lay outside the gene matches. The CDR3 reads CASSRTGAGEKLFF. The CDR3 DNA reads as TGTGCCAGCAGCCGAACAGGGGCGGGTGAAAAACTGTTTTTT.

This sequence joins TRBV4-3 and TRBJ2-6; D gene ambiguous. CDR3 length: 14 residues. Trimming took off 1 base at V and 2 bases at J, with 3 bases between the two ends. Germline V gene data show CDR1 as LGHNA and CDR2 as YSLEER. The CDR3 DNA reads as TGCGCCAGCAGCCAAGTCGCTGGGGCCAACGTCCTGACTTTC. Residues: CASSQVAGANVLTF.

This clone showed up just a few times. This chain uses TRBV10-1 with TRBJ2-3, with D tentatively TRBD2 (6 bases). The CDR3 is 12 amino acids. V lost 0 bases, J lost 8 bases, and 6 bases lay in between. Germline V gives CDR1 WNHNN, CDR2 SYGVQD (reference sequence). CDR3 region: CASSESGGTQYF. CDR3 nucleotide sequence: TGCGCCAGCAGTGAGTCGGGGGGTACGCAGTATTTT.

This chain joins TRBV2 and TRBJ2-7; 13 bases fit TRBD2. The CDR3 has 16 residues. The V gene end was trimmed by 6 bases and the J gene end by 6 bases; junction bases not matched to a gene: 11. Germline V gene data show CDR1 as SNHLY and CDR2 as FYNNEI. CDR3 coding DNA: TGTGCCAGCAGCGGCCAAGGACTAGCGGGAGCGGGCGAGCAGTACTTC. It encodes CASSGQGLAGAGEQYF.

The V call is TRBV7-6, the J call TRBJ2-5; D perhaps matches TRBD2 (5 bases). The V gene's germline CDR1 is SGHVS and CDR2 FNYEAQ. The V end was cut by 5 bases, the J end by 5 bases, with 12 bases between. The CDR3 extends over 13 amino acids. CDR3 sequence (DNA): TGTGCCAGCAGCGCGGACTTGTGGGAGACCCAGTACTTC. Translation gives CASSADLWETQYF.

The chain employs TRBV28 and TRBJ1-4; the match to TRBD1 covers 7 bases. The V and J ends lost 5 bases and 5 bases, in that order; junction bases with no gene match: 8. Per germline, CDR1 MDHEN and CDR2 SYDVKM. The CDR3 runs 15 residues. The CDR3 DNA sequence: TGTGCCAGCAGTGCTCAGGGGACAGAGAATGAAAAACTGTTTTTT. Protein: CASSAQGTENEKLFF.

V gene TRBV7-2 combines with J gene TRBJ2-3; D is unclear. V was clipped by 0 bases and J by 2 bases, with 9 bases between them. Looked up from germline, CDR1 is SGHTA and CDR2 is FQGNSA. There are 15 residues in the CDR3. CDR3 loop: CASSLAVAFTDTQYF. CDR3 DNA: TGTGCCAGCAGCTTAGCGGTGGCCTTCACAGATACGCAGTATTTT.

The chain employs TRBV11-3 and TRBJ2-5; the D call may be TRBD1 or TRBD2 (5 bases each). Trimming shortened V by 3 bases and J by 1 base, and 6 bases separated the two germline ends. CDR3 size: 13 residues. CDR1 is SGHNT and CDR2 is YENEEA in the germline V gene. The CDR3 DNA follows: TGTGCCAGCAGCTTCGGGGCCCAAGAGACCCAGTACTTC. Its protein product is CASSFGAQETQYF.

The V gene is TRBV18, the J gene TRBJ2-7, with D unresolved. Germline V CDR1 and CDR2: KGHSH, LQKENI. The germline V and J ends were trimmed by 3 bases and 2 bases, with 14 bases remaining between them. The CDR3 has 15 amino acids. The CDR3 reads CASSPGVGSPYEQYF. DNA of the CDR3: TGTGCCAGCTCACCTGGCGTTGGCAGTCCCTACGAGCAGTACTTC.

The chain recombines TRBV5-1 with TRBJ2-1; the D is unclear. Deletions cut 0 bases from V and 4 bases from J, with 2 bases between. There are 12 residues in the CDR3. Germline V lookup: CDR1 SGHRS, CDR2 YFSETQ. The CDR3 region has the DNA TGCGCCAGCAGCTTGGAATACAATGAGCAGTTCTTC. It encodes CASSLEYNEQFF.

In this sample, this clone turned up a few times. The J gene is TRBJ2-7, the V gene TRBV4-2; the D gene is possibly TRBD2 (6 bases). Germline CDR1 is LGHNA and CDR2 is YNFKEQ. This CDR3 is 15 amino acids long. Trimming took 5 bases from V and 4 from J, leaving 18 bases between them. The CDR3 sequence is CASSASFGGQYEQYF. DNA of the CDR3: TGTGCCAGCAGCGCCTCTTTCGGGGGTCAATACGAGCAGTACTTC.

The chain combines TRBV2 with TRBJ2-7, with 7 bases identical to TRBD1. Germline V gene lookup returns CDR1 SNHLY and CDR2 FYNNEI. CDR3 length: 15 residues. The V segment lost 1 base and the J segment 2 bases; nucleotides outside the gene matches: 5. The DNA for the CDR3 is TGTGCCAGCAGTGAAGGGACAGGTGGAACCTACGAGCAGTACTTC. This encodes CASSEGTGGTYEQYF.

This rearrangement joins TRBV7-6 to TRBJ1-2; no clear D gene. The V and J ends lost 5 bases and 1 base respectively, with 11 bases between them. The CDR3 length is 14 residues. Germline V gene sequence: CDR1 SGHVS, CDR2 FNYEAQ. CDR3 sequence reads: CASSPFGVNYGYTF. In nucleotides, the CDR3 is TGTGCCAGCAGCCCCTTTGGAGTTAACTATGGCTACACCTTC.

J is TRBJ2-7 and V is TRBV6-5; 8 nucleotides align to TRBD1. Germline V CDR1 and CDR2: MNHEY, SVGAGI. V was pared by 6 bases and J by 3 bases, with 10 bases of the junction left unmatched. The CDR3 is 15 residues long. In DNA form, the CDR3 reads TGTGCCAGCAGCCCCTGGACAGGGTGGGACTACGAGCAGTACTTC. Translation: CASSPWTGWDYEQYF.

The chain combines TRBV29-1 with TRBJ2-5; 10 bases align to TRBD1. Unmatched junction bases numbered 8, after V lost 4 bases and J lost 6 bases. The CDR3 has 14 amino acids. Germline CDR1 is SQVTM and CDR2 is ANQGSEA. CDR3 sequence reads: CSVASGTGVQTQYF. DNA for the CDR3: TGCAGCGTTGCTTCCGGGACAGGGGTACAGACCCAGTACTTC.

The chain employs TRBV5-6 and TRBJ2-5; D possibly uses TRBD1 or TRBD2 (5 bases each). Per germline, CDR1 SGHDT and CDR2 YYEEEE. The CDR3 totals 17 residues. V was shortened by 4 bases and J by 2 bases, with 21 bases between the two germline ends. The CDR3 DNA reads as TGTGCCAGCAGCCTTAGGATGACTGTGGGGGTTCAAGAGACCCAGTACTTC. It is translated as CASSLRMTVGVQETQYF. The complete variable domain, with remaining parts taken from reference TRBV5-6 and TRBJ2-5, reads DAGVTQSPTHLIKTRGQQVTLRCSPKSGHDTVSWYQQALGQGPQFIFQYYEEEERQRGNFPDRFSGHQFPNYSSELNVNALLLGDSALYLCASSLRMTVGVQETQYFGPGTRLLVL.